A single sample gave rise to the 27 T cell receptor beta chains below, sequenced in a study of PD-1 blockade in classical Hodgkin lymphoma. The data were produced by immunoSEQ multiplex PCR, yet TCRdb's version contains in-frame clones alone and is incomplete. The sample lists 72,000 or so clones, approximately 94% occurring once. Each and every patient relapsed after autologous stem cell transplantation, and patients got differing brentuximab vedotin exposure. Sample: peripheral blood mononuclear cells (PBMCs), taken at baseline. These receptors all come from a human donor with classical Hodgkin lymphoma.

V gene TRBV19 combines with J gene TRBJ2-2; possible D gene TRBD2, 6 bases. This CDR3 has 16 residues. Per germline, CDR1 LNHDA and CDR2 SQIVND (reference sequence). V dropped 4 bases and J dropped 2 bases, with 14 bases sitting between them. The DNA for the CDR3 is TGTGCCAGTAGTAAAATTAGCGGAACCAACACCGGGGAGCTGTTTTTT. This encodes CASSKISGTNTGELFF. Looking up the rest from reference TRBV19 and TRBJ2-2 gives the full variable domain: DGGITQSPKYLFRKEGQNVTLSCEQNLNHDAMYWYRQDPGQGLRLIYYSQIVNDFQKGDIAEGYSVSREKKESFPLTVTSAQKNPTAFYLCASSKISGTNTGELFFGEGSRLTVL.

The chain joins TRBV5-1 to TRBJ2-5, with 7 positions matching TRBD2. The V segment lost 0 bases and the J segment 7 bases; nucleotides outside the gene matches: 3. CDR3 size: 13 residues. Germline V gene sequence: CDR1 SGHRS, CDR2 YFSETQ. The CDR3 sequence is CASSLGTGGTQYF. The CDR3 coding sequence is TGCGCCAGCAGCTTGGGAACGGGAGGGACCCAGTACTTC. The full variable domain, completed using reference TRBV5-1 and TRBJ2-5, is KAGVTQTPRYLIKTRGQQVTLSCSPISGHRSVSWYQQTPGQGLQFLFEYFSETQRNKGNFPGRFSGRQFSNSRSEMNVSTLELGDSALYLCASSLGTGGTQYFGPGTRLLVL.

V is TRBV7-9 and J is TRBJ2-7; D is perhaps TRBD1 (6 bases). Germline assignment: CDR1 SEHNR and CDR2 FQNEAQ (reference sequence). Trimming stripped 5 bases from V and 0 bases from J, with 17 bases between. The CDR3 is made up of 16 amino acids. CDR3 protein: CASSPSSGQSSYEQYF. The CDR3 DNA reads TGTGCCAGCAGCCCGTCCTCTGGACAGTCCTCCTACGAGCAGTACTTC.

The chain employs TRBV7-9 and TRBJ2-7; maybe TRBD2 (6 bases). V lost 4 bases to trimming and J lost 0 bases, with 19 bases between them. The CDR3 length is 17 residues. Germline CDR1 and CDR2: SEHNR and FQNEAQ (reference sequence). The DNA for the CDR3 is TGTGCCAGCAGCTCCCGGGACCACCTCGGGAGCTCCTACGAGCAGTACTTC. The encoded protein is CASSSRDHLGSSYEQYF.

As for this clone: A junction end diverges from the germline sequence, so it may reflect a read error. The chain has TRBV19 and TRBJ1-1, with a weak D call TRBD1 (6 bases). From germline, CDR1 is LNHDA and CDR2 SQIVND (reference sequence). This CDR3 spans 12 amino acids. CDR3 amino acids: CASSQGITKAFF. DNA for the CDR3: TGTGCCAGTAGTCAGGGGATCACTAAAGCTTTCTTT.

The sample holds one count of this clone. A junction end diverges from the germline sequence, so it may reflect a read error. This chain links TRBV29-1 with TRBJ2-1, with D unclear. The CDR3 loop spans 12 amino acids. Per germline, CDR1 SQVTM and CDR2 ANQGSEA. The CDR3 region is CSVVMIYDEQFF. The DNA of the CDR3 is TGCAGCGTTGTAATGATCTACGATGAGCAGTTCTTC.

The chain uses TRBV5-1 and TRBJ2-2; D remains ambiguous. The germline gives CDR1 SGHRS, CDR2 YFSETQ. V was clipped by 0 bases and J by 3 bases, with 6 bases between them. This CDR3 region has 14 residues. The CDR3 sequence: CASSLVWDTGELFF. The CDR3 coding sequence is TGCGCCAGCAGCTTGGTGTGGGACACCGGGGAGCTGTTTTTT.

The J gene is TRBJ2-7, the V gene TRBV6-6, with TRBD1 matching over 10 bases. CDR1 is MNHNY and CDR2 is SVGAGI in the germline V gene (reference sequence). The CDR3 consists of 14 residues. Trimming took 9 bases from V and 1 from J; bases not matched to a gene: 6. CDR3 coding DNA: TGTGCCAGTACGACAGGGGGCCGTTCCTACGAGCAGTACTTC. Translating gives CASTTGGRSYEQYF.

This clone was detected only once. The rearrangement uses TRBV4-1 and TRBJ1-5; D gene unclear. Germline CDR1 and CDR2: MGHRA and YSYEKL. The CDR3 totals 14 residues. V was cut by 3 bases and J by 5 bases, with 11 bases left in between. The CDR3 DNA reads TGCGCCAGCAGCCATTCCGACTCCGATCAGCCCCAGCATTTT. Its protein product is CASSHSDSDQPQHF.

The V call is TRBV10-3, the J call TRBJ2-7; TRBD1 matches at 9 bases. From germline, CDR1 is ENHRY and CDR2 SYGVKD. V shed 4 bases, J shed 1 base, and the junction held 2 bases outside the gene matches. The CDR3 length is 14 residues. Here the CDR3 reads CAISVGTGSYEQYF. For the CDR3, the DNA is TGTGCCATCAGTGTTGGGACAGGGTCCTACGAGCAGTACTTC.

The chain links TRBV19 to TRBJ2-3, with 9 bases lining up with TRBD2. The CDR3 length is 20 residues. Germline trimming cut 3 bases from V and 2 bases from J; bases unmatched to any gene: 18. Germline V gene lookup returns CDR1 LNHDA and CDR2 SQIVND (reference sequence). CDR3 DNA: TGTGCCAGTAGTATGCTATGGCTAGCGGGACTCCGAAAACCCACAGATACGCAGTATTTT. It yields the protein CASSMLWLAGLRKPTDTQYF.

CDR3 bases: TGTGCCTGGATGACAGTACCTTCTGGAAACACCATATATTTT. Its translation: CAWMTVPSGNTIYF. This chain uses TRBV30 with TRBJ1-3; tentative D call: TRBD1 (5 bases). Trimming pared 4 bases from V and 1 base from J, leaving 11 bases between. From germline, CDR1 is GTSNPN and CDR2 SVGIG (reference sequence). The CDR3 sequence is 14 residues long.

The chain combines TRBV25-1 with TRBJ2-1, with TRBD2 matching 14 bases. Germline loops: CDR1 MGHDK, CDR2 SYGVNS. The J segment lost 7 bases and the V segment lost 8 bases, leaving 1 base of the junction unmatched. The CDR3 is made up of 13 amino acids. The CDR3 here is CASRLAGGNEQFF. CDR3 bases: TGTGCCAGCCGACTAGCGGGGGGGAATGAGCAGTTCTTC.

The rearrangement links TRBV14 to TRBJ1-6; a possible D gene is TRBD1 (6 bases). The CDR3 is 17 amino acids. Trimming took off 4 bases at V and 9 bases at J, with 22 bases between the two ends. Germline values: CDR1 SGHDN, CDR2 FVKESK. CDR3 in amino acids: CASSLTIGGAGGSPLHF. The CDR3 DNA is TGTGCCAGCAGCCTGACGATCGGGGGGGCTGGGGGTTCACCCCTCCACTTT.

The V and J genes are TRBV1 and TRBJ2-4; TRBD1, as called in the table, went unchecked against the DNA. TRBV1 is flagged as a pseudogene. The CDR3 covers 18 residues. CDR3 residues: CTSSQGQGKGEPKNIQYF. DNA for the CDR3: TGCACCAGCAGCCAAGGGCAGGGAAAGGGCGAACCCAAAAACATTCAGTACTTC.

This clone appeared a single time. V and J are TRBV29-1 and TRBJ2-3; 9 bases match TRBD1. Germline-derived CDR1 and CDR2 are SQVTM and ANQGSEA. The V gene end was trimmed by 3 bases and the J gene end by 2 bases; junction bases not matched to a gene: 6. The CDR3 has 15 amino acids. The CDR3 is CSVEEGTGNTDTQYF. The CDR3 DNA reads TGCAGCGTTGAGGAGGGGACAGGGAACACAGATACGCAGTATTTT.

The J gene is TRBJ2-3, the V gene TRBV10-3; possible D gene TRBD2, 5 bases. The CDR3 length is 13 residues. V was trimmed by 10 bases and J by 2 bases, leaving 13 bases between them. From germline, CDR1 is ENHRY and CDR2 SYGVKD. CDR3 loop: CATRAEPTDTQYF. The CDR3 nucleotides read TGTGCCACCCGAGCGGAGCCCACAGATACGCAGTATTTT.

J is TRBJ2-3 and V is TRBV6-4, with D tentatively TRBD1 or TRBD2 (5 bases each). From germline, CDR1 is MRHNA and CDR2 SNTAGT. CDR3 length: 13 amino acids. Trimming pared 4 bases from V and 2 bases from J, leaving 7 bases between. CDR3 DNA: TGTGCCAGCAGTGTGGGGGTCACAGATACGCAGTATTTT. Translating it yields CASSVGVTDTQYF.

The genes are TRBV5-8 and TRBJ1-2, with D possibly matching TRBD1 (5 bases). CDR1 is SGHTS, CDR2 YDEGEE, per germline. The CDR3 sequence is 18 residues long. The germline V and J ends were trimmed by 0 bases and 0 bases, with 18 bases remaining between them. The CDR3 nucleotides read TGTGCCAGCAGCTTGGGTTTCACCAACAGGAACTCTAACTATGGCTACACCTTC. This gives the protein CASSLGFTNRNSNYGYTF.

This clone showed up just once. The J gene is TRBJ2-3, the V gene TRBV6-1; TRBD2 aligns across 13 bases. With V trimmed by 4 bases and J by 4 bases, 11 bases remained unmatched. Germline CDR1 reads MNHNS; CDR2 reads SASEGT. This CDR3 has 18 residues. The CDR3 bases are TGTGCCAGCAGTGGGACTAGCGGGAGAGCGGGGCCCCCAGATACGCAGTATTTT. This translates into CASSGTSGRAGPPDTQYF.

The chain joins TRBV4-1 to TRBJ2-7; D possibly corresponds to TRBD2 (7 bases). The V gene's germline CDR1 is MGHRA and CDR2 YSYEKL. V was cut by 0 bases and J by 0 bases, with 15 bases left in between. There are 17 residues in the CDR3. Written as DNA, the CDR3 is TGCGCCAGCAGCCAAGATGGGGGGGGCTGGGGCTCCTACGAGCAGTACTTC. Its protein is CASSQDGGGWGSYEQYF.

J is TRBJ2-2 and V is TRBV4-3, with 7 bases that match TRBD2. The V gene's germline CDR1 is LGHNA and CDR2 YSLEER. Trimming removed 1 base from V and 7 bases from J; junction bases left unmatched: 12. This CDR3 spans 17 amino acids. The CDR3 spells CASSQVLAAPSDGELFF. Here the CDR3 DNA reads TGCGCCAGCAGCCAAGTCCTAGCGGCTCCTTCGGACGGGGAGCTGTTTTTT.

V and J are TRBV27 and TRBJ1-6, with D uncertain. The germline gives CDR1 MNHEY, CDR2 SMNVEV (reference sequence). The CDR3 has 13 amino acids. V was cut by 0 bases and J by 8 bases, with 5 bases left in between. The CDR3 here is CASSLSVDSPLHF. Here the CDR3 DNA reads TGTGCCAGCAGTTTATCGGTAGATTCACCCCTCCACTTT.

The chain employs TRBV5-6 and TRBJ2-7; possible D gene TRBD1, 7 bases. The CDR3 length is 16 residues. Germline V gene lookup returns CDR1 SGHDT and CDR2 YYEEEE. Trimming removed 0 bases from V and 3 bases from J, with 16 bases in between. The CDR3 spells CASSLGVQGRYYEQYF. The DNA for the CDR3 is TGTGCCAGCAGCTTGGGAGTACAGGGGAGGTACTACGAGCAGTACTTC.

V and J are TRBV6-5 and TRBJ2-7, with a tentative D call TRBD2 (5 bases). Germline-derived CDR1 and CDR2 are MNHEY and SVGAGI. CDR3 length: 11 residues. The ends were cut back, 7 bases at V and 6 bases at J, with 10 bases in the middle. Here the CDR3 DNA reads TGTGCCAGCACCGGTCGGGGCGAGCAGTACTTC. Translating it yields CASTGRGEQYF.

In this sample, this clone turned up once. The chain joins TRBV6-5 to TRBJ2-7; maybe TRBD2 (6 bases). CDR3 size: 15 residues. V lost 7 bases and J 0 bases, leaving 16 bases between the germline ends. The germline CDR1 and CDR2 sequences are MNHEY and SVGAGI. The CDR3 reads CASTVHAGSSYEQYF. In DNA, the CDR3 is TGTGCCAGCACCGTCCACGCCGGGAGCTCCTACGAGCAGTACTTC.

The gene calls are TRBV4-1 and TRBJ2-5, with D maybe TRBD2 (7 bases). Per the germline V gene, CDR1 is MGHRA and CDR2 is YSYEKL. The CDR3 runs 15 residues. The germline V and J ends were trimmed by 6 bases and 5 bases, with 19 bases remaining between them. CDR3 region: CASSSPGGQGETQYF. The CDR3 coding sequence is TGCGCCAGCAGTTCCCCCGGGGGGCAGGGGGAGACCCAGTACTTC.